This entry describes one TCR beta chain. The antigen is not known. Germline CDR1 MGHDK, CDR2 SYGVNS. The trim removed 1 base at V and 7 bases at J, leaving 15 bases unmatched. The CDR3 has 18 residues. TCRdb's copy holds only in-frame clones and misses some; the assay was immunoSEQ multiplex PCR. The table shows about 68,000 clones, with about nine tenths occurring only once. This specimen comes from a study of OX40 agonist ivuxolimab in advanced cancers. General study results and limits: Partly responding patients at 0.1-3.0 mg/kg showed some of the smallest clonal expansion.

The chain joins TRBV25-1 to TRBJ2-1; TRBD2 aligns across 8 bases. Sequencing used CD4+ or CD8+ T cells sorted from blood, obtained in a trial of the OX40 agonist ivuxolimab. This clonotype was sampled from an adult with an advanced solid tumor such as melanoma, head and neck, liver or kidney cancer. CDR3 sequence: CASSESPAGATWRNEQFF. The CDR3 nucleotides read TGTGCCAGCAGTGAATCACCAGCGGGAGCTACGTGGCGAAATGAGCAGTTCTTC.